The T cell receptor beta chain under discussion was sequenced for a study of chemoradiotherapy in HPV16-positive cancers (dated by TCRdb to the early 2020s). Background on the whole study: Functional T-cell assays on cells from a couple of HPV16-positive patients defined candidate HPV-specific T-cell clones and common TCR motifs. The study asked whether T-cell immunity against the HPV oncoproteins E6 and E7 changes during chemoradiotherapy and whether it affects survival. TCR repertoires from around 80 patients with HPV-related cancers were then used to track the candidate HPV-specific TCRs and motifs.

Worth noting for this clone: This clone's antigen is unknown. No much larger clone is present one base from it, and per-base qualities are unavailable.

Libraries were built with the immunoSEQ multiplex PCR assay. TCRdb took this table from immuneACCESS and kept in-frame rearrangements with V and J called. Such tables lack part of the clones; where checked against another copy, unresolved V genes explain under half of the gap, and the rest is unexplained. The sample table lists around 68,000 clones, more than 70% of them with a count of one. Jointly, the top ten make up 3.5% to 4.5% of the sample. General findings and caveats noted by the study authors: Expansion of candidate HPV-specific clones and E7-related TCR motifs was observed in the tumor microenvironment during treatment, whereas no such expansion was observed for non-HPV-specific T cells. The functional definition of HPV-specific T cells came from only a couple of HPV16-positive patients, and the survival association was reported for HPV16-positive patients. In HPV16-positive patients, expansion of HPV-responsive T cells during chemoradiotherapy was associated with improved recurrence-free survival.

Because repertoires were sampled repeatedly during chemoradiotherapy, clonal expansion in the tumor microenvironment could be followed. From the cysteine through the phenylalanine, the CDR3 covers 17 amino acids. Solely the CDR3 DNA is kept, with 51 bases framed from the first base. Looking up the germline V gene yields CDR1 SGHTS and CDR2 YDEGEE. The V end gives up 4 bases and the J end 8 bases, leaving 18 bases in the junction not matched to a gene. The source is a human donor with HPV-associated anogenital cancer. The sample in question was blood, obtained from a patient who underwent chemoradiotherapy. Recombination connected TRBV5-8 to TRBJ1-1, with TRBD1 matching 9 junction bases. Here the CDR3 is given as CASSLNGALLTGGEAFF. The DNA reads TGTGCCAGCAGCCTGAATGGCGCACTATTAACAGGGGGCGAAGCTTTCTTT.